Listed below are T cell receptor beta chains from one sample, sequenced in a study of blood T cell repertoires in COVID-19. Assay used: immunoSEQ multiplex PCR; TCRdb lists only in-frame clones, some missing. The repertoire has under 250,000 clones, about four fifths of them found once; the top ten carry about 8.9%. The source material was peripheral blood. Source of these receptors: a woman aged 45-65 years with acute or convalescent COVID-19. Each CDR3 is given with its conserved first and last residue. A D gene is named only where the DNA matches it firmly. Clone size, where shown, is once, few, many, or a class for clones that have expanded.

TRBV11-2	-	TRBJ2-1	-	CASSFDIVNEQFF	TGTGCCAGCAGCTTTGACATAGTCAATGAGCAGTTCTTC
TRBV20-1	-	TRBJ2-7	TRBD1	CSASTGTAAYEQYF	TGCAGTGCTAGTACCGGGACAGCTGCCTACGAGCAGTACTTC
TRBV5-1	-	TRBJ2-2	-	CASSSTSNTGELFF	TGCGCCAGCAGCTCGACATCGAACACCGGGGAGCTGTTTTTT
TRBV19	-	TRBJ2-3	TRBD1	CASSLPGQGGPDTQYF	TGTGCCAGTAGCCTACCGGGACAGGGAGGCCCAGATACGCAGTATTTT
TRBV10-3	-	TRBJ2-7	-	CAISEPRDSPQYF	TGTGCCATCAGTGAACCCCGGGACTCCCCGCAGTACTTC
TRBV19	-	TRBJ1-4	-	CAGGGIEKLFF	TGTGCCGGGGGGGGGATCGAAAAACTGTTTTTT
TRBV2	-	TRBJ2-7	-	CASRTGVTYEQYF	TGTGCCAGCAGGACAGGCGTCACCTACGAGCAGTACTTC
TRBV19	-	TRBJ1-1	-	CASSSPSRLATEAFF	TGTGCCAGTAGTTCCCCCTCCCGTCTAGCCACTGAAGCTTTCTTT
TRBV29-1	-	TRBJ2-7	TRBD2	CSVWTSGRYEQYF	TGCAGCGTGTGGACTAGCGGTCGGTACGAGCAGTACTTC
TRBV19	-	TRBJ2-7	-	CASSIGFVGGEQYF	TGTGCCAGTAGTATTGGATTCGTGGGGGGCGAGCAGTACTTC
TRBV29-1	-	TRBJ2-2	TRBD1	CSVSTGRNTGELFF	TGCAGCGTTTCGACAGGGAGGAACACCGGGGAGCTGTTTTTT
TRBV30	-	TRBJ2-1	TRBD2	CAWRDTSGNSYNEQFF	TGTGCCTGGAGGGACACTAGCGGGAACTCCTACAATGAGCAGTTCTTC
TRBV5-6	-	TRBJ2-1	TRBD1	CASSWGTGLNEQFF	TGTGCCAGCAGCTGGGGGACAGGGTTAAATGAGCAGTTCTTC
TRBV18	-	TRBJ2-7	-	CASSPRQGGNSYEQYF	TGTGCCAGCTCACCGAGGCAGGGGGGAAACTCCTACGAGCAGTACTTC
TRBV2	-	TRBJ2-1	TRBD2	CASKPAGGPFNEQFF	TGTGCCAGCAAACCAGCGGGAGGGCCGTTCAATGAGCAGTTCTTC
TRBV13	-	TRBJ2-1	TRBD2	CASSLLAGGPTYNEQFF	TGTGCCAGCAGCTTACTAGCGGGAGGGCCGACCTACAATGAGCAGTTCTTC
TRBV10-2	-	TRBJ2-1	-	CASSESNPSSNEQFF	TGCGCCAGCAGTGAGTCGAATCCTAGCTCCAATGAGCAGTTCTTC
TRBV27	-	TRBJ2-7	TRBD2	CASSLRGAYEQYF	TGTGCCAGCAGTTTGCGGGGGGCCTACGAGCAGTACTTC
TRBV6-1	-	TRBJ2-7	-	CASSETQTGTYEQYF	TGTGCCAGCAGTGAAACGCAGACAGGAACCTACGAGCAGTACTTC
TRBV19	-	TRBJ1-1	-	CASSQRGALTEAFF	TGTGCCAGTAGTCAACGCGGGGCTTTAACTGAAGCTTTCTTT
TRBV19	-	TRBJ2-7	TRBD2	CASNPGLGVGEQYF	TGTGCCAGTAATCCGGGACTAGGGGTCGGGGAGCAGTACTTC
TRBV5-1	-	TRBJ2-2	-	CASRLLAVNTGELFF	TGCGCCAGCCGCCTCTTAGCGGTGAACACCGGGGAGCTGTTTTTT
TRBV2	-	TRBJ2-1	TRBD2	CASRRGLAGGFNEQFF	TGTGCCAGCAGGAGGGGTCTAGCGGGAGGTTTCAATGAGCAGTTCTTC
TRBV5-6	-	TRBJ2-7	-	CASSRQVSFYEQYF	TGTGCCAGCAGCCGACAGGTTTCCTTCTACGAGCAGTACTTC
TRBV3-1/TRBV3-2	few	TRBJ1-1	TRBD1	CASSVLTGGNTEAFF	TGTGCCAGCAGCGTATTAACAGGGGGCAACACTGAAGCTTTCTTT
TRBV19	-	TRBJ2-1	TRBD2	CASREIGTSDYNEQFF	TGTGCCAGTAGAGAAATCGGGACTAGCGATTACAATGAGCAGTTCTTC